Shown below are 25 T cell receptor beta chains from a single sample sequenced in a study of T-cell memory formation after mild COVID-19. TCRdb re-called the 5' RACE reads with MiXCR, one entry per CDR3 protein. The sample carries 580,000 or so distinct CDR3 sequences, roughly a sixth recorded once. Sequenced material: PBMCs or a T cell subset sorted from them (not recorded which). Receptors originate from an adult woman who had mild COVID-19 (a few samples of this study predate the infection). Cell type and time point are not known.

This chain links TRBV9 with TRBJ2-5, with D hard to call. The V end lost 4 bases, the J end lost 2 bases, and 12 bases lay between the germline ends. The CDR3 runs to 14 residues. Germline values: CDR1 SGDLS, CDR2 YYNGEE. In DNA, the CDR3 is TGTGCCAGCAGCCCCACCGAACGGCAAGAGACCCAGTACTTC. It is translated as CASSPTERQETQYF.

The CDR3 region has the DNA TGTGCCAGCAGCCAAGATGGGACACCCTCCTATAATTCACCCCTCCACTTT. This encodes CASSQDGTPSYNSPLHF. The V call is TRBV3-1, the J call TRBJ1-6, with TRBD1 as a possible D gene (6 bases). Germline assignment: CDR1 LGHDT and CDR2 YNNKEL (reference sequence). V shed 0 bases and J shed 0 bases, with 9 bases lying between them. This CDR3 has 17 amino acids. The full variable domain, with the rest looked up from reference TRBV3-1 and TRBJ1-6, is DTAVSQTPKYLVTQMGNDKSIKCEQNLGHDTMYWYKQDSKKFLKIMFSYNNKELIINETVPNRFSPKSPDKAHLNLHINSLELGDSAVYFCASSQDGTPSYNSPLHFGNGTRLTVT.

The chain employs TRBV6-2 or TRBV6-3 and TRBJ1-5, with D uncertain. Germline V gene data show CDR1 as MNHEY and CDR2 as SVGEGT. CDR3 length: 13 residues. Trimming removed 2 bases from V and 3 bases from J, with 5 bases in between. CDR3 amino acids: CASSYTDNQPQHF. CDR3 in DNA: TGTGCCAGCAGTTACACCGACAATCAGCCCCAGCATTTT.

This clonotype was seen a few times. J is TRBJ2-7 and V is TRBV7-3; D uncertain. Germline V lookup: CDR1 SGHTA, CDR2 FQGTGA. The length of the CDR3 is 15 residues. V lost 2 bases, J lost 1 base, and 12 bases lay in between. CDR3 DNA sequence: TGTGCCAGCAGCTTAGGGCTGTTCGGATCCTACGAGCAGTACTTC. Its protein is CASSLGLFGSYEQYF.

The chain has TRBV29-1 and TRBJ1-1, with D hard to call. The CDR3 sequence is 13 residues long. The V and J ends lost 0 bases and 11 bases respectively, with 16 bases between them. CDR1 is SQVTM, CDR2 ANQGSEA, per germline. This CDR3 is CSVEEIEGPGAFF. For the CDR3, the DNA is TGCAGCGTTGAAGAAATCGAGGGCCCTGGGGCTTTCTTT.

In its sample, this clonotype was seen a few times. The J gene is TRBJ2-6, the V gene TRBV29-1; no reliable D call. V was cut by 3 bases and J by 1 base, with 7 bases left in between. The CDR3 is 14 residues long. CDR1 is SQVTM, CDR2 ANQGSEA, per germline. This chain's CDR3 is CSVDGPSGANVLTF. The CDR3 DNA reads TGCAGCGTTGATGGACCATCTGGGGCCAACGTCCTGACTTTC.

A few counts support this clonotype. The V and J genes are TRBV5-1 and TRBJ2-2; D is ambiguous. Between the trimmed V and J ends, which lost 1 base and 3 bases, there was a span of 7 bases. CDR3 length equals 14 residues. From germline, CDR1 is SGHRS and CDR2 YFSETQ. CDR3 amino acids: CASSLPPDTGELFF. Here the CDR3 DNA reads TGCGCCAGCAGCTTGCCCCCGGACACCGGGGAGCTGTTTTTT.

This clonotype was counted between two and nine times. The CDR3 region has the DNA TGTGCCATCACCGAGACTAGCTCGCCACCCTACGAGCAGTACTTC. It specifies CAITETSSPPYEQYF. This rearrangement joins TRBV10-3 to TRBJ2-7; TRBD2 agrees at 7 bases. Germline trimming cut 7 bases from V and 2 bases from J; bases unmatched to any gene: 11. This CDR3 spans 15 amino acids. The V gene's germline CDR1 is ENHRY and CDR2 SYGVKD.

The V and J genes are TRBV4-1 and TRBJ2-3; D possibly corresponds to TRBD1 (6 bases). The CDR3 consists of 17 residues. Trimming cost V 5 bases and J 4 bases, with 22 bases left between them. CDR1 is MGHRA, CDR2 YSYEKL, per germline. Written as DNA, the CDR3 is TGCGCCAGCAGCTTCACGGAGCAGGGGATGGGGGCAGATACGCAGTATTTT. As protein: CASSFTEQGMGADTQYF.

There are a few counts of this clonotype. This chain connects TRBV7-9 to TRBJ2-3; possibly TRBD2 for D (6 bases). This CDR3 is built from 15 residues. V dropped 4 bases and J dropped 6 bases, with 17 bases sitting between them. Germline V CDR1 and CDR2: SEHNR, FQNEAQ (reference sequence). CDR3 in amino acids: CASSSRTTRADTQYF. The CDR3 bases are TGTGCCAGCAGCTCCAGGACTACTCGGGCCGATACGCAGTATTTT.

The gene calls are TRBV6-1 and TRBJ2-7; the D gene is possibly TRBD2 (6 bases). V lost 6 bases and J 2 bases, leaving 17 bases between the germline ends. Germline V lookup: CDR1 MNHNS, CDR2 SASEGT. The CDR3 spans 15 residues. The CDR3 region is CASSEPGLIPYEQYF. For the CDR3, the DNA is TGTGCCAGCAGCGAGCCGGGACTCATTCCCTACGAGCAGTACTTC.

The chain joins TRBV27 to TRBJ1-1; D gene uncertain. The length of the CDR3 is 13 residues. The ends were cut back, 8 bases at V and 2 bases at J, with 12 bases in the middle. Germline CDR1 and CDR2: MNHEY and SMNVEV (reference sequence). The CDR3 coding sequence is TGTGCCAGCGGAAAGTTCCCCAACACTGAAGCTTTCTTT. It yields the protein CASGKFPNTEAFF.

There are a few counts of this clonotype. The rearrangement joins TRBV18 to TRBJ1-5; a weak D match, TRBD1 (5 bases). Germline V gene sequence: CDR1 KGHSH, CDR2 LQKENI. This CDR3 has 17 amino acids. Trimming removed 2 bases from V and 5 bases from J, with 19 bases in between. Here the CDR3 DNA reads TGTGCCAGCTCACCAACCCGACAGAGCTCTTACGATCAGCCCCAGCATTTT. Its protein is CASSPTRQSSYDQPQHF.

This clonotype was picked up a small number of times. J is TRBJ2-7 and V is TRBV29-1, with 11 nucleotides matching TRBD2. After removal of 2 bases from V and 3 bases from J, the junction contained 12 bases not matched to a gene. Per the germline V gene, CDR1 is SQVTM and CDR2 is ANQGSEA. The CDR3 consists of 17 residues. The CDR3: CSVEYHKRGLAGYEQYF. CDR3 in DNA: TGCAGCGTTGAATATCACAAACGAGGACTAGCGGGCTACGAGCAGTACTTC.

This clonotype was found many times. The V gene is TRBV12-3 or TRBV12-4, the J gene TRBJ2-7; 8 bases map to TRBD2. The CDR3 contains 14 residues. With V trimmed by 3 bases and J by 3 bases, 4 bases remained unmatched. The DNA for the CDR3 is TGTGCCAGCAGTTTCGGGGGGGGTAGCTACGAGCAGTACTTC. This codes for CASSFGGGSYEQYF.

The chain carries TRBV6-2 or TRBV6-3 and TRBJ1-2; D remains ambiguous. Germline-derived CDR1 and CDR2 are MNHEY and SVGEGT. V lost 2 bases, J lost 4 bases, and 2 bases lay in between. The length of the CDR3 is 11 residues. The DNA for the CDR3 is TGTGCCAGCAGTTACATCTATGGCTACACCTTC. The encoded protein is CASSYIYGYTF.

The chain couples TRBV7-2 to TRBJ2-7; the match to TRBD1 covers 8 bases. Germline lookup yields CDR1 SGHTA and CDR2 FQGNSA. CDR3 size: 14 residues. V was pared by 3 bases and J by 7 bases, with 8 bases of the junction left unmatched. This CDR3 is CASSLNRGSGEQYV. The CDR3 nucleotides read TGTGCCAGCAGCTTGAACAGGGGGTCGGGAGAGCAGTACGTC.

The chain uses TRBV7-9 and TRBJ1-2; TRBD1 matches at 9 bases. CDR3 length: 15 amino acids. Germline V gene data show CDR1 as SEHNR and CDR2 as FQNEAQ (reference sequence). The V segment lost 5 bases and the J segment 2 bases; nucleotides outside the gene matches: 6. In DNA, the CDR3 is TGTGCCAGCAGCATCGGACAGGGGAGAAACTATGGCTACACCTTC. Its protein is CASSIGQGRNYGYTF.

The chain uses TRBV6-6 and TRBJ1-5; a weak D match, TRBD1 (6 bases). Trimming stripped 10 bases from V and 3 bases from J, with 13 bases between. Germline CDR1 MNHNY, CDR2 SVGAGI (reference sequence). The CDR3 extends over 13 amino acids. Here the CDR3 reads CATFGQTNQPQHF. For the CDR3, the DNA is TGTGCCACCTTTGGACAGACCAATCAGCCCCAGCATTTT.

The chain joins TRBV12-3 or TRBV12-4 to TRBJ1-5; D remains ambiguous. The CDR3 length is 12 residues. With 8 bases removed from V and 2 bases from J, the gap between germline ends came to 7 bases. CDR3 residues: CASGSGNQPQHF. The CDR3 DNA follows: TGTGCCAGCGGGTCCGGCAATCAGCCCCAGCATTTT.

This clonotype showed up just a few times. This chain uses TRBV29-1 with TRBJ2-7; 9 bases are shared with TRBD1. Germline V gene sequence: CDR1 SQVTM, CDR2 ANQGSEA. The CDR3 is 13 residues long. With 4 bases clipped from V and 4 bases from J, the junction kept 5 bases outside the gene matches. CDR3 residues: CSVVGQGSYEQYF. DNA of the CDR3: TGCAGCGTTGTGGGACAGGGAAGTTACGAGCAGTACTTC.

This clonotype was picked up a small number of times. The chain combines TRBV7-6 with TRBJ1-1, with TRBD1 identical over 7 bases. J was trimmed by 1 base and V by 6 bases; bases with no gene match: 2. The CDR3 runs to 13 residues. Germline V gene data show CDR1 as SGHVS and CDR2 as FNYEAQ. CDR3 sequence (DNA): TGTGCCAGCAGGTCAGGGGGGAACACTGAAGCTTTCTTT. Protein product: CASRSGGNTEAFF.

This clonotype has more than one count but fewer than ten. The genes are TRBV5-1 and TRBJ2-1; D may be TRBD1 or TRBD2 (5 bases each). Trimming removed 5 bases at V and 4 bases at J, with 13 bases between. CDR1 is SGHRS and CDR2 is YFSETQ in the germline V gene. This CDR3 region has 14 residues. The CDR3 bases are TGCGCCAGCAGTGAACAGGAGCGGTACAATGAGCAGTTCTTC. It translates to CASSEQERYNEQFF.

This clonotype was counted between two and nine times. This chain links TRBV29-1 with TRBJ2-5; D remains unclear. The V end lost 0 bases, the J end lost 0 bases, and 5 bases lay between the germline ends. CDR3 length: 13 amino acids. Germline loops: CDR1 SQVTM, CDR2 ANQGSEA. In DNA, the CDR3 is TGCAGCGTTGAAGATGATCACCAAGAGACCCAGTACTTC. This sequence encodes CSVEDDHQETQYF.

This rearrangement joins TRBV7-3 to TRBJ2-1, with a weak D call TRBD1 (6 bases). V lost 1 base and J 5 bases, leaving 15 bases between the germline ends. The V gene's germline CDR1 is SGHTA and CDR2 FQGTGA. This CDR3 is 16 amino acids long. CDR3 bases: TGTGCCAGCAGCTTAATGGGCCCAGGGGCGGACAATGAGCAGTTCTTC. Its translation is CASSLMGPGADNEQFF.